The TCR beta chain under discussion was sequenced for a study of identical twins. Study outcomes and limitations: Insertion counts were lower in abundant cord blood beta clonotypes, a trend that memory repertoires did not show. Where out-of-frame alpha sequences were twin-shared, they showed excess low generation probability.

The authors used template switching to add a universal primer site and gave cDNA unique molecular identifiers. TCRdb re-analysed the 5' RACE reads in MiXCR, keeping a single row per CDR3 protein. The sample lists 310,000 or so distinct CDR3 sequences, more than 8% occurring once. This clonotype has ten or more counts. Its antigen is still unknown. The same sample was also used in a study of yellow fever vaccine responses in identical twins. According to that study: Reported findings indicate that twins' vaccine T cell responses seemed partially convergent, partially personalized.

The specimen sequenced was CD8+ T cells sorted from blood. The TCR was taken from a woman aged 18-35 years in good health.

The CDR3 loop reads CASSDGIGGESGANVLTF. CDR3 nucleotide sequence: TGTGCCAGCAGTGACGGAATAGGGGGGGAATCTGGGGCCAACGTCCTGACTTTC. This chain links TRBV6-4 with TRBJ2-6; the D gene is possibly TRBD2 (7 bases). Trimming shortened V by 2 bases and J by 1 base, and 15 bases separated the two germline ends. The CDR3 totals 18 residues. Germline V gene lookup returns CDR1 MRHNA and CDR2 SNTAGT.